This TCR beta chain was recorded in a study of healthy donors' naive CD4 and CD8 T cells. The wider study: Donors, half of them female, were 20-25, 40-50 or 60-70 years old.

Study-wide findings and caveats: Naive CD4+ and CD8+ cells reportedly differed in usage of most V and J genes.

The germline V gene encodes CDR1 DFQATT and CDR2 SNEGSKA (reference sequence). The CDR3 length is 16 residues. V was pared by 3 bases and J by 0 bases, with 17 bases between. In the case of this clonotype: Its target is not known.

TCR libraries were built from 450 to 650 ng of total RNA by linear amplification. TCRdb reprocessed the reads with MiXCR, giving one entry per CDR3 protein. The sample includes 150,000 to 200,000 distinct CDR3 sequences, around 70% of them seen just once. The sample taken for sequencing was naive CD4+ and CD8+ T cells sorted from blood, pooled from several donors. The sequence derives from a pool of human donors in good health; the sample pools cells from several healthy donors. The chain recombines TRBV20-1 with TRBJ1-1; possibly TRBD1 for D (6 bases). The CDR3 DNA reads TGCAGTGCTAGGTTACAGGGAATTTCCCTGAACACTGAAGCTTTCTTT. It is translated as CSARLQGISLNTEAFF.